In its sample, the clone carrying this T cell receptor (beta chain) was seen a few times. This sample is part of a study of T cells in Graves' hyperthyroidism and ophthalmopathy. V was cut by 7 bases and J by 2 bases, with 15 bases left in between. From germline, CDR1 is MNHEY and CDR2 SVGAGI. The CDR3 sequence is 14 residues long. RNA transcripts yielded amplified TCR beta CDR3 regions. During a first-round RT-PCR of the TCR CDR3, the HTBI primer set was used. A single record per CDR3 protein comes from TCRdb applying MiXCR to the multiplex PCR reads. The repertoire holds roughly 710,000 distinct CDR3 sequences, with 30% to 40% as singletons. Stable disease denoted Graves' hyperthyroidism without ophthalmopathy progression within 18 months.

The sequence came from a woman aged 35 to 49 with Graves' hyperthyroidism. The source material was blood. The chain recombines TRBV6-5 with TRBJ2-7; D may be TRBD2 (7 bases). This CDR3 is CASTGAGETYEQYF. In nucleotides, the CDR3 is TGTGCCAGCACGGGGGCGGGGGAAACCTACGAGCAGTACTTC.